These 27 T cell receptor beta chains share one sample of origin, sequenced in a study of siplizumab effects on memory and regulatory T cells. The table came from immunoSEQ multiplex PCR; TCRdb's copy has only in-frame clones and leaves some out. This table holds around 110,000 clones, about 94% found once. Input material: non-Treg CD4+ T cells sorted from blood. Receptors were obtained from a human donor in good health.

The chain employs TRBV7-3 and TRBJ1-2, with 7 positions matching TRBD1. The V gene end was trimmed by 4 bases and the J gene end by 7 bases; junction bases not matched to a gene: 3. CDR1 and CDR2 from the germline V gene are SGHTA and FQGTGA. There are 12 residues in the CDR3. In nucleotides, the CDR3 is TGTGCCAGCAGCTCAGACAGGGTTGGCTACACCTTC. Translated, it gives CASSSDRVGYTF.

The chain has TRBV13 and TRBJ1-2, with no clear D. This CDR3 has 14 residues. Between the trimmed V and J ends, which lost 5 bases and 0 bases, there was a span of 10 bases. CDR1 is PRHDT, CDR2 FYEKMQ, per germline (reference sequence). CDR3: CASSPVQANYGYTF. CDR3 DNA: TGTGCCAGCAGCCCCGTTCAGGCTAACTATGGCTACACCTTC.

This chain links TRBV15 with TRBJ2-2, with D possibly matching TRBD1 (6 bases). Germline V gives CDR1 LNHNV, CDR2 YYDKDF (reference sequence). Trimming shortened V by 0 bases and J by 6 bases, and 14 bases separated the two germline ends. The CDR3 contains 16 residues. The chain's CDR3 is CATSRDLTGLAGELFF. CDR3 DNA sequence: TGTGCCACCAGCAGAGACTTAACAGGGTTGGCCGGGGAGCTGTTTTTT. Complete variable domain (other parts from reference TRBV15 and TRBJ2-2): DAMVIQNPRYQVTQFGKPVTLSCSQTLNHNVMYWYQQKSSQAPKLLFHYYDKDFNNEADTPDNFQSRRPNTSFCFLDIRSPGLGDTAMYLCATSRDLTGLAGELFFGEGSRLTVL.

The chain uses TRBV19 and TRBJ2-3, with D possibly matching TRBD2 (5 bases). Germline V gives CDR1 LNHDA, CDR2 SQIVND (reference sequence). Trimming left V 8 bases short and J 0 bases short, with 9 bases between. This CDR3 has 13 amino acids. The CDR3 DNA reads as TGTGCCAGTTCGGGGAGTAGCACAGATACGCAGTATTTT. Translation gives CASSGSSTDTQYF.

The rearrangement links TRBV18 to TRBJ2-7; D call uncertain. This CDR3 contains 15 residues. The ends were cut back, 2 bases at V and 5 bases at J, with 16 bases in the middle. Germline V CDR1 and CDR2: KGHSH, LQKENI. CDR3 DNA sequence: TGTGCCAGCTCACCATCCGTGGCCAGACGGGACGAGCAGTACTTC. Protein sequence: CASSPSVARRDEQYF.

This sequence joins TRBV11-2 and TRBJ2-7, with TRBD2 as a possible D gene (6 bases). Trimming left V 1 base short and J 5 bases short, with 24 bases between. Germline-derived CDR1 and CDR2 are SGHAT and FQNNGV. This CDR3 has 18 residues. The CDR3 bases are TGTGCCAGCAGCTTAGGTATCGCCGGGTCCCCGGAGGGCCACGAGCAGTACTTC. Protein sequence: CASSLGIAGSPEGHEQYF.

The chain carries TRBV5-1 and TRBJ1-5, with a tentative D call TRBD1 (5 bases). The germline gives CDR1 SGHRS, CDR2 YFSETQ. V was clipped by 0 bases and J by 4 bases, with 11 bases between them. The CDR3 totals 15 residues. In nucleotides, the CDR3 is TGCGCCAGCAGCTTGGATGGGGGTGGAAATCAGCCCCAGCATTTT. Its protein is CASSLDGGGNQPQHF.

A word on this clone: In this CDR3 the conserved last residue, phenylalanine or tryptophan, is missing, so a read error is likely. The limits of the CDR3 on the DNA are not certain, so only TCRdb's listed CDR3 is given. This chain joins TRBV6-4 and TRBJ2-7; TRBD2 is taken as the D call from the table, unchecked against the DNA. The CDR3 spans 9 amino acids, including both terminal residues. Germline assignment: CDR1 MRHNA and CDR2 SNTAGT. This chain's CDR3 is CASSDKGGS.

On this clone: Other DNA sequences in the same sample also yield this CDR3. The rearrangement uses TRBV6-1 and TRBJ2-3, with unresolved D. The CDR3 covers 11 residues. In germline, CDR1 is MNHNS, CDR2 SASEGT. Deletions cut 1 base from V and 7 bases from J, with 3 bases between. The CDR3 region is CASSEGYTQYF. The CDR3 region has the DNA TGTGCCAGCAGTGAAGGATATACGCAGTATTTT.

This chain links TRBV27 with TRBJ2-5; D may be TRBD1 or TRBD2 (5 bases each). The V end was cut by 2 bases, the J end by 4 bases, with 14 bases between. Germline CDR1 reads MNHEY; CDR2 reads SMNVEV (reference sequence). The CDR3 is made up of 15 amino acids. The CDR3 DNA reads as TGTGCCAGCAGTTTAAACGGCGAGAGGGGAGAGACCCAGTACTTC. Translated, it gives CASSLNGERGETQYF.

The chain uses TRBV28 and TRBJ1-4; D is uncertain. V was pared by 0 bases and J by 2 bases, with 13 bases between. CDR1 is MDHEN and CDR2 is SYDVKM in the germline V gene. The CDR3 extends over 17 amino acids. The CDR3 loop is CASSLWSLRFTNEKLFF. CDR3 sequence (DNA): TGTGCCAGCAGTTTATGGTCCCTTAGGTTTACTAATGAAAAACTGTTTTTT.

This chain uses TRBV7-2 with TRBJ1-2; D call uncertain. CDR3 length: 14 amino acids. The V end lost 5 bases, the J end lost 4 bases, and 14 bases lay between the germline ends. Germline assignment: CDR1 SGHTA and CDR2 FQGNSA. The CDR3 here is CASSKSRSVYGYTF. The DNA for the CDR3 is TGTGCCAGCAGCAAGAGCAGGTCTGTCTATGGCTACACCTTC. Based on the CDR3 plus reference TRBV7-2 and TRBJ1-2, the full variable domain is GAGVSQSPSNKVTEKGKDVELRCDPISGHTALYWYRQSLGQGLEFLIYFQGNSAPDKSGLPSDRFSAERTGGSVSTLTIQRTQQEDSAVYLCASSKSRSVYGYTFGSGTRLTVV.

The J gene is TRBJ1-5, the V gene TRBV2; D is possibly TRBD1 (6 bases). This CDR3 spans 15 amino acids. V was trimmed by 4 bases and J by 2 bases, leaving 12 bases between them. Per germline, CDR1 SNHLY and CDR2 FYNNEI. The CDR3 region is CASSAQGWGNQPQHF. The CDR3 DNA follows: TGTGCCAGCAGTGCACAGGGCTGGGGCAATCAGCCCCAGCATTTT.

The CDR3 DNA reads TGTGCCAGCAGCTGGGGACAGGGGGCAGAGACCCAGTACTTC. It specifies CASSWGQGAETQYF. The chain joins TRBV6-1 to TRBJ2-5; 12 bases fit TRBD1. The CDR3 is 14 amino acids. Per the germline V gene, CDR1 is MNHNS and CDR2 is SASEGT. Trimming removed 6 bases from V and 4 bases from J; junction bases left unmatched: 3.

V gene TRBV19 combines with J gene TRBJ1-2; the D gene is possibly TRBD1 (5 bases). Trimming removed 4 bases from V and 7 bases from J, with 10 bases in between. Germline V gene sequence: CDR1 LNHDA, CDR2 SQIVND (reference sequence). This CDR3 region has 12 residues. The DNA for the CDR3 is TGTGCCAGTAGTACTCCAGGGTTTGGCTACACCTTC. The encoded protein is CASSTPGFGYTF.

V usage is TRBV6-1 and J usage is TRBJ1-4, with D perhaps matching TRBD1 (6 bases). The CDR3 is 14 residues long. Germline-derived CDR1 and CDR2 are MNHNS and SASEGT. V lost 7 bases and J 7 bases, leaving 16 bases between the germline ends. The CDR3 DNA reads TGTGCCAGCAATCCGGGGGCGAGGGGTGAAAAACTGTTTTTT. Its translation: CASNPGARGEKLFF.

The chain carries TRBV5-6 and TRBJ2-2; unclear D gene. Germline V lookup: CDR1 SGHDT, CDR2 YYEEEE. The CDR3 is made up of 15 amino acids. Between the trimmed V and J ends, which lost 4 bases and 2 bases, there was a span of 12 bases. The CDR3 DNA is TGTGCCAGCAGCCCCCGCTGGGGAAACACCGGGGAGCTGTTTTTT. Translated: CASSPRWGNTGELFF.

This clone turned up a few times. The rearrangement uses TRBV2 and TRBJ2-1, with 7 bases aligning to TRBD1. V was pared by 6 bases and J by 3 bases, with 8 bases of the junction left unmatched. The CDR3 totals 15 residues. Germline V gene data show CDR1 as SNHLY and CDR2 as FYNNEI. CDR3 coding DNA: TGTGCCAGCAGCCCCGACCGACAGGGCTACAATGAGCAGTTCTTC. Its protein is CASSPDRQGYNEQFF.

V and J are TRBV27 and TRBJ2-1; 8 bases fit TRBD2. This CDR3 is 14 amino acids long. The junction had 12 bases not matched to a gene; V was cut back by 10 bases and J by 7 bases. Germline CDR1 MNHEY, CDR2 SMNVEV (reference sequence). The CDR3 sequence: CATRGAGEVNEQFF. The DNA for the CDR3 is TGTGCCACCCGAGGAGCGGGAGAGGTAAATGAGCAGTTCTTC.

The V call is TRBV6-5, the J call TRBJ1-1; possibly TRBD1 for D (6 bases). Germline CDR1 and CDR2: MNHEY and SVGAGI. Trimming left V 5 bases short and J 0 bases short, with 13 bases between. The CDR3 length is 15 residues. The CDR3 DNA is TGTGCCAGCAGTGCCACAGGGAAATTGAACACTGAAGCTTTCTTT. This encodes CASSATGKLNTEAFF.

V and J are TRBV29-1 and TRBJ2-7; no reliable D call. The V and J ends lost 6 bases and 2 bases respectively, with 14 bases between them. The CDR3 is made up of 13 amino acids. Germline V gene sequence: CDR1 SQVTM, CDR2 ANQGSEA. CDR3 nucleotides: TGCAGCGTCGCAGGCACGCAAACCTACGAGCAGTACTTC. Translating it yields CSVAGTQTYEQYF.

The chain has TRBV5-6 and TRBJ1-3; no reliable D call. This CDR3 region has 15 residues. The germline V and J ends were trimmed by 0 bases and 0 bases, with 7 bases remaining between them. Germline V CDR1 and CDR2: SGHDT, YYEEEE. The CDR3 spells CASSLGQHSGNTIYF. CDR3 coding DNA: TGTGCCAGCAGCTTGGGCCAGCACTCTGGAAACACCATATATTTT.

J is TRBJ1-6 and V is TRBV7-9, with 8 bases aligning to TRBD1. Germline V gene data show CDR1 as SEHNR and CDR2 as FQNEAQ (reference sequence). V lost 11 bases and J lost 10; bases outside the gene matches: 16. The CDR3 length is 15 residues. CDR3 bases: TGTGCCGCGACCTCCCAGGGACAGGAAGGCTCACCCCTCCACTTT. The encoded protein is CAATSQGQEGSPLHF.

For the CDR3, the DNA is TGTGCCAGCAGCGTAGACGGGGGCGACACTGAAGCTTTCTTT. The encoded protein is CASSVDGGDTEAFF. This chain uses TRBV9 with TRBJ1-1, with a weak D call TRBD1 (6 bases). V lost 0 bases to trimming and J lost 3 bases, with 9 bases between them. The CDR3 totals 14 residues. CDR1 is SGDLS and CDR2 is YYNGEE in the germline V gene.

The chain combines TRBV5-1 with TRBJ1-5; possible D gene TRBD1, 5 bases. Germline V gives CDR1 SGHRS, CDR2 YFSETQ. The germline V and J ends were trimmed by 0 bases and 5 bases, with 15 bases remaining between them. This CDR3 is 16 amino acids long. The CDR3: CASSLGSGQGHQPQHF. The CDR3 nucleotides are TGCGCCAGCAGCTTGGGGTCCGGGCAGGGCCATCAGCCCCAGCATTTT.

CDR3 sequence: CASSFTSSWPSPEGYTF. The CDR3 DNA is TGTGCCAGCAGCTTTACCTCGAGCTGGCCCAGCCCGGAAGGCTACACCTTC. This sequence joins TRBV7-2 and TRBJ1-2; D is unresolved. Trimming removed 3 bases from V and 8 bases from J, with 25 bases in between. The CDR3 covers 17 residues. Germline CDR1 SGHTA, CDR2 FQGNSA.

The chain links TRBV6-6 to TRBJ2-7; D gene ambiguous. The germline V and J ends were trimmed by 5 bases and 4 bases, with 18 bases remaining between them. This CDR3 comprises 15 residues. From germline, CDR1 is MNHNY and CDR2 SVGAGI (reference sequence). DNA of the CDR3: TGTGCCAGCAGTCAACCGGGCCCCCTCCCGTACGAGCAGTACTTC. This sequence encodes CASSQPGPLPYEQYF.